A single T cell receptor beta chain is shown here with its context. The data were obtained in a study of shared T cell receptors in the human thymus. This CDR3 has 13 amino acids. Sequencing was performed with immunoSEQ multiplex PCR; in TCRdb, only in-frame clones are kept and a portion is missing. The sample shows 600,000 or so clones, 70% to 90% of them seen only once. The same specimen was also included in a second study, on human thymus T cells. From that report: Resections were taken during corrective heart surgery, and the thymus tissue came from these. Related research reported highly overlapping thymic repertoires among unrelated individuals.

The gene calls are TRBV1 and TRBJ1-1; TRBD1 is taken as the D call from the table, unchecked against the DNA. TRBV1 is assigned pseudogene status. The receptor was derived from a boy in the first two years of life with a congenital heart defect. The sequenced material came from thymocytes. This CDR3 reads CTSSQEPGHEAFF. The CDR3, as DNA: TGCACCAGCAGCCAAGAACCGGGACATGAAGCTTTCTTT.